One and the same sample provided the 25 T cell receptor beta chains below, sequenced in a study of T cell repertoires in cytomegalovirus infection. Each CDR3 protein is one row after TCRdb ran MiXCR on the reads. The sample carries about 680,000 distinct CDR3 sequences, more than 20% recorded once. Sequencing was performed on CD8+ T cells from PBMCs. These receptors all stem from a human donor in good health (CMV status not recorded). Some clones in this sample may be carry-over from other donors' samples.

This clonotype was seen a few times. The V gene is TRBV7-9, the J gene TRBJ2-2; D gene uncertain. V was pared by 4 bases and J by 0 bases, with 12 bases between. This CDR3 contains 16 residues. Germline CDR1 SEHNR, CDR2 FQNEAQ (reference sequence). The CDR3 sequence is CASSSSLGPNTGELFF. CDR3 coding DNA: TGTGCCAGCAGCTCGAGCCTAGGACCGAACACCGGGGAGCTGTTTTTT.

On this clonotype: One end of the junction is discordant with germline, which a read error may explain. V and J are TRBV7-4 and TRBJ2-5, with D unresolved. The CDR3 has 11 amino acids. Germline V CDR1 and CDR2: SGHVT, SQSDAQ. The CDR3 here is CGSSFRETQYF. The CDR3 nucleotides are TGTGGCAGCAGCTTCAGAGAGACCCAGTACTTC.

V and J are TRBV3-1 and TRBJ2-5; D may correspond to TRBD1 or TRBD2 (6 bases each). Germline CDR1 is LGHDT and CDR2 is YNNKEL (reference sequence). The CDR3 sequence is 16 residues long. V gave up 1 base and J gave up 2 bases, with 14 bases separating them. CDR3 protein: CASSQGEGGSQETQYF. The CDR3 nucleotides read TGTGCCAGCAGCCAAGGAGAGGGGGGCTCGCAAGAGACCCAGTACTTC.

The CDR3 DNA reads TGTGCCAGCAGTGGCAGAGTTGGCTACACCTTC. This encodes CASSGRVGYTF. This chain joins TRBV2 and TRBJ1-2; D is unclear. The V end lost 4 bases, the J end lost 7 bases, and 7 bases lay between the germline ends. The CDR3 runs 11 residues. Per the germline V gene, CDR1 is SNHLY and CDR2 is FYNNEI.

In its sample, this clonotype was seen many times. The chain's CDR3 is CASSLAGHYTEAFF. In DNA form, the CDR3 reads TGTGCCAGCAGCTTAGCAGGACACTATACTGAAGCTTTCTTT. This sequence joins TRBV7-2 and TRBJ1-1; possibly TRBD1 for D (5 bases). This CDR3 has 14 amino acids. Trimming took off 0 bases at V and 5 bases at J, with 10 bases between the two ends. CDR1 is SGHTA, CDR2 FQGNSA, per germline.

Worth noting for this clonotype: This may be a read error, as it is one base from a much larger clone. J is TRBJ2-7 and V is TRBV7-2; maybe TRBD1 (5 bases). Germline V gene lookup returns CDR1 SGHTA and CDR2 FQGNSA. The CDR3 has 13 amino acids. The CDR3: CANSFKGMYEQYV. The CDR3 DNA sequence: TGTGCCAACAGCTTTAAGGGGATGTACGAGCAGTACGTC.

This clonotype was detected only once. This chain links TRBV20-1 with TRBJ1-2; 9 bases agree with TRBD1. CDR1 and CDR2 from the germline V gene are DFQATT and SNEGSKA (reference sequence). Trimming took 0 bases from V and 6 from J; bases not matched to a gene: 14. CDR3 length equals 17 residues. CDR3 nucleotides: TGCAGTGCTAGAGATAGGTTTCGGTGGGACAGGGACCATGGCTACACCTTC. Protein product: CSARDRFRWDRDHGYTF.

J is TRBJ2-1 and V is TRBV2; D call uncertain. The CDR3 contains 13 residues. Per germline, CDR1 SNHLY and CDR2 FYNNEI. V was trimmed by 1 base and J by 8 bases, leaving 9 bases between them. CDR3 protein: CASSEGGSDEQFF. CDR3 bases: TGTGCCAGCAGTGAAGGCGGCAGCGATGAGCAGTTCTTC.

V gene TRBV7-9 combines with J gene TRBJ1-1; no clear D gene. Germline V gene data show CDR1 as SEHNR and CDR2 as FQNEAQ (reference sequence). The V end was cut by 4 bases, the J end by 7 bases, with 7 bases between. The CDR3 covers 11 residues. The CDR3 here is CASSYDNEAFF. DNA for the CDR3: TGTGCCAGCAGCTACGACAATGAAGCTTTCTTT.

CDR3 sequence (DNA): TGTGCCAGCAGGTGGTTCGAAGGAAACACAGATACGCAGTATTTT. Its protein product is CASRWFEGNTDTQYF. The chain has TRBV27 and TRBJ2-3; D remains ambiguous. This CDR3 comprises 15 residues. The V end lost 6 bases, the J end lost 2 bases, and 15 bases lay between the germline ends. Germline CDR1 and CDR2: MNHEY and SMNVEV (reference sequence).

V gene TRBV28 combines with J gene TRBJ1-4, with a possible D match to TRBD1 (5 bases). The germline CDR1 and CDR2 sequences are MDHEN and SYDVKM. This CDR3 spans 15 amino acids. Trimming shortened V by 4 bases and J by 8 bases, and 17 bases separated the two germline ends. For the CDR3, the DNA is TGTGCCAGCAGTTCCTCGGACACCTCGGGGGAAAAACTGTTTTTT. The encoded protein is CASSSSDTSGEKLFF.

Of note for this clonotype: One base away lies a much larger clone, so this may be a sequencing read error. V and J are TRBV7-6 and TRBJ1-2, with no clear D. CDR1 is SGHVS and CDR2 is FNYEAQ in the germline V gene. V lost 5 bases to trimming and J lost 7 bases, with 20 bases between them. The CDR3 covers 15 residues. This CDR3 reads CASSPHSYGSIGYTF. In DNA, the CDR3 is TGTGCCAGCAGCCCCCATAGTTACGGGTCCATTGGCTACACCTTC. Full variable domain (rest looked up from reference TRBV7-6 and TRBJ1-2): GAGVSQSPRYKVTKRGQDVALRCDPISGHVSLYWYRQALGQGPEFLTYFNYEAQQDKSGLPNDRFSAERPEGSISTLTIQRTEQRDSAMYRCASSPHSYGSIGYTFGSGTRLTVV.

Comment on this clonotype: Germline and junction disagree at one end, which may indicate a read error. CDR3: CTSSQEQRPDEQFF. The CDR3 DNA reads TGCACCAGCAGCCAAGAACAGCGACCCGATGAGCAGTTCTTC. V gene TRBV4-3 combines with J gene TRBJ2-1; D gene unclear. The CDR3 covers 14 residues. Germline values: CDR1 LGHNA, CDR2 YSLEER.

This clonotype turned up a few times. The chain recombines TRBV6-6 with TRBJ2-1, with a tentative D call TRBD1 (6 bases). The V and J ends lost 10 bases and 9 bases respectively, with 19 bases between them. The CDR3 length is 13 residues. The germline CDR1 and CDR2 sequences are MNHNY and SVGAGI (reference sequence). The CDR3 region has the DNA TGTGCCACCAAGGGACACCCCAGGAGTGAGCAGTTCTTC. This sequence encodes CATKGHPRSEQFF.

This clonotype has more than one count but fewer than ten. The chain employs TRBV27 and TRBJ1-5; no clear D. This CDR3 contains 15 residues. The germline V and J ends were trimmed by 4 bases and 5 bases, with 15 bases remaining between them. The germline V gene encodes CDR1 MNHEY and CDR2 SMNVEV (reference sequence). CDR3 sequence: CASSSYLGKDQPQHF. The CDR3 DNA follows: TGTGCCAGCAGTTCATATCTGGGGAAGGATCAGCCCCAGCATTTT.

The V and J genes are TRBV12-3 or TRBV12-4 and TRBJ1-5; no definite D call. This CDR3 is built from 14 residues. V lost 6 bases and J 6 bases, leaving 15 bases between the germline ends. Here the CDR3 reads CASSLNPGIQPQHF. For the CDR3, the DNA is TGTGCCAGCAGCCTCAACCCGGGGATTCAGCCCCAGCATTTT.

This clonotype occurred many times. V and J are TRBV7-6 and TRBJ2-1; 8 positions agree with TRBD2. The ends lost 3 bases at V and 5 bases at J; junction bases unmatched: 9. CDR1 and CDR2 from the germline V gene are SGHVS and FNYEAQ. This CDR3 has 16 residues. Here the CDR3 DNA reads TGTGCCAGCAGCTTCGCCGAGACTAGCGTTAACAATGAGCAGTTCTTC. Protein sequence: CASSFAETSVNNEQFF. Drawing the rest from reference TRBV7-6 and TRBJ2-1, the complete variable domain is GAGVSQSPRYKVTKRGQDVALRCDPISGHVSLYWYRQALGQGPEFLTYFNYEAQQDKSGLPNDRFSAERPEGSISTLTIQRTEQRDSAMYRCASSFAETSVNNEQFFGPGTRLTVL.

This clonotype was found a few times. The chain carries TRBV6-2 or TRBV6-3 and TRBJ2-2; the D is unclear. The V gene's germline CDR1 is MNHEY and CDR2 SVGEGT. There are 15 residues in the CDR3. The V end lost 0 bases, the J end lost 2 bases, and 7 bases lay between the germline ends. In nucleotides, the CDR3 is TGTGCCAGCAGTTACTCTGGTACCAACACCGGGGAGCTGTTTTTT. Protein: CASSYSGTNTGELFF.

This clonotype has a handful of counts. The chain joins TRBV28 to TRBJ1-2, with TRBD1 matching over 10 bases. With 6 bases clipped from V and 4 bases from J, the junction kept 11 bases outside the gene matches. Germline V gives CDR1 MDHEN, CDR2 SYDVKM. This CDR3 region has 16 residues. Written as DNA, the CDR3 is TGTGCCAGCAGCCTCGGGACAGGGGAGAGGGCCTATGGCTACACCTTC. This codes for CASSLGTGERAYGYTF.

This clonotype was counted only a few times. The chain employs TRBV24-1 and TRBJ1-5; D not resolved. The germline V and J ends were trimmed by 4 bases and 0 bases, with 6 bases remaining between them. The CDR3 length is 14 residues. Germline CDR1 is KGHDR and CDR2 is SFDVKD. The CDR3 protein is CATSDASSNQPQHF. The DNA for the CDR3 is TGTGCCACCAGTGACGCAAGTAGCAATCAGCCCCAGCATTTT.

CDR3 residues: CASSPLAGGPIYEQYF. The CDR3 DNA reads TGCGCCAGCAGCCCCCTTGCGGGGGGGCCGATTTACGAGCAGTACTTC. J is TRBJ2-7 and V is TRBV5-1, with 9 bases aligning to TRBD2. Germline lookup yields CDR1 SGHRS and CDR2 YFSETQ. Trimming cost V 4 bases and J 4 bases; bases outside gene matches: 12. The CDR3 is 16 residues long. Full variable domain (missing parts from reference TRBV5-1 and TRBJ2-7): KAGVTQTPRYLIKTRGQQVTLSCSPISGHRSVSWYQQTPGQGLQFLFEYFSETQRNKGNFPGRFSGRQFSNSRSEMNVSTLELGDSALYLCASSPLAGGPIYEQYFGPGTRLTVT.

This clonotype has more than one count but fewer than ten. The V and J genes are TRBV6-2 or TRBV6-3 and TRBJ2-2; D may be TRBD2 (6 bases). From germline, CDR1 is MNHEY and CDR2 SVGEGT. The V end was cut by 5 bases, the J end by 4 bases, with 17 bases between. The CDR3 is made up of 16 amino acids. CDR3 sequence (DNA): TGTGCCAGCAGTCCCATCGGACTAACTGCCACCGGGGAGCTGTTTTTT. It specifies CASSPIGLTATGELFF.

The chain couples TRBV4-3 to TRBJ2-1; a possible D gene is TRBD2 (6 bases). Trimming stripped 4 bases from V and 7 bases from J, with 11 bases between. CDR3 length: 13 residues. Germline CDR1 LGHNA, CDR2 YSLEER. The CDR3 loop is CASSPDYFNEQFF. The CDR3 DNA reads as TGCGCCAGCAGCCCGGACTACTTTAATGAGCAGTTCTTC.

As to this clonotype: One end of the junction fails to match germline, which may point to a read error. This chain uses TRBV11-2 with TRBJ2-7; 8 positions match TRBD1. This CDR3 contains 16 residues. Germline V CDR1 and CDR2: SGHAT, FQNNGV. CDR3 nucleotide sequence: TGTGCCACCAGCTTAGATCAAACAGGGGGTCGATTGGAGCAGTACTTC. Translation: CATSLDQTGGRLEQYF. Full variable domain (missing parts from reference TRBV11-2 and TRBJ2-7): EAGVAQSPRYKIIEKRQSVAFWCNPISGHATLYWYQQILGQGPKLLIQFQNNGVVDDSQLPKDRFSAERLKGVDSTLKIQPAKLEDSAVYLCATSLDQTGGRLEQYFGPGTRLTVT.

The DNA of the CDR3 is TGCAGCGTTGCTGGGTTCGGCACCGGGGAGCTGTTTTTT. This codes for CSVAGFGTGELFF. The chain employs TRBV29-1 and TRBJ2-2; D is unresolved. Per the germline V gene, CDR1 is SQVTM and CDR2 is ANQGSEA. V shed 4 bases and J shed 4 bases, with 10 bases lying between them. The length of the CDR3 is 13 residues.